This TCR beta chain appears in the sequencing data of a study of cytomegalovirus exposure and HLA in healthy donors (dated by TCRdb to about 2017). Background on the whole study: An earlier analysis of about 560 of the donors reported 276 Gb of sequence data and 90 million to 120 million unique TCR beta sequences obtained from 180 million or so T cells. Of the 300 to 500 genotyped donors, 81% were placed in the genetic ancestry cluster associated with self-reported Caucasian donors. To predict cytomegalovirus infection status, the study combined high-throughput TCR immunosequencing, statistical association of individual TCRs with disease status, and machine learning. Alongside the repertoire data, information on donor age, sex, ethnicity and CMV serostatus was compiled. All discovery cohort repertoires had been generated using a single sequencing platform. In addition to the first cohort of 650 to 800 subjects, a separate validation cohort of some 120 different subjects was used. Typing coverage differed by locus: A, B, C, DRB1 and DQB1 were typed in about 629-630 donors, DQA1 in about 500, DPA1 in around 580, and DPB1 in around 440. The study aimed to test whether cataloging public T cell receptors could reveal signatures of past pathogen exposure. Using immunosequencing, the study profiled T cell repertoires from about 610 subjects and related those repertoires to cytomegalovirus serostatus. In a later genetic analysis, genome-wide SNP genotypes for about three fifths of the 666 donors were used, and that subset was treated as a discovery cohort. In the later analysis, no new phenotypic data were used to find candidate immune exposures; instead, reliance was placed on TCR beta sequences and their occurrence across donors. A later analysis re-examined previously published TCR beta repertoires from about 700 donors and added high-resolution HLA genotyping to investigate patterns of TCR occurrence. Class I and class II HLA loci were covered by the typing at four-digit resolution. An earlier analysis of around 640 of the donors used high-throughput TCR beta sequencing to judge whether each TCR beta V gene segment behaved as functional or pseudogenic. Because of strong linkage in the cohort, four to six DR-DQ haplotypes were treated as single units for association and clustering. Roughly 300 gigabases of sequencing data and 70 million to 95 million unique TCR sequences made up an early release that covered 640 HLA-typed donors. On average, roughly 240,000 unique TCR beta nucleotide sequences were sequenced per donor among about 400 genotyped donors of the cohort, with roughly 18% of those sequences being non-productive.

Overall study outcomes, separate from this receptor: Broadly in line with IMGT annotations, most TCR beta V segments showed up in productive rearrangements about 87% or about 30% of the time in an earlier analysis of some 590 of the donors. Presence/absence analyses assumed roughly uniform sequencing depth across donors, an assumption that may not hold. An association between a missense DCLRE1C variant and V-gene and J-gene trimming of TCR beta chains was found in a later genetic analysis and replicated in an independent cohort. In a later analysis, TCR association rates were found to vary across HLA loci, with the most associated TCRs seen for DRB1 alleles and the fewest for HLA-C alleles. CMV serostatus was the only immune exposure information available for the cohort. Because HLA typing was missing for some donors at each locus, association tests included only the typed subset. At a false discovery rate of 0.05, a later analysis linked some 17,000 TCR beta sequences to specific HLA alleles. Because counts were too low, more than 15 rarely observed V segments, including chromosome 9 orphons, were left out of the earlier analysis of 587 of the donors. In a later analysis, HLA-associated TCR beta chains showed more clonal expansion and lower generation probabilities than non-associated chains that were equally common. In vitro tests confirmed that three of the cytomegalovirus-associated TCR beta chains recognize cytomegalovirus antigens. Cytomegalovirus status was reported to be diagnosed by the classifier with high specificity and sensitivity in both the original and validation cohorts. The cohort was sequenced for TCR beta chains only, and without alpha or paired-chain data the features that could be detected were limited. Correlated functional status among segregating V segments might be attributable to linkage disequilibrium, but an unknown experimental factor could not be ruled out. A total of 150 to 200 TCR beta chains were listed by the study as associated with cytomegalovirus. While some public TCRs were present in many individuals, most TCR sequences turned up only very rarely across donors. A group of highly shared sequence variants was considered likely to be a technical artifact of the sequencing pipeline. According to a later analysis, most CMV-associated TCR beta chains appeared to be HLA-restricted, and the HLA associations seemed to be driven largely by CMV exposure. A further reported finding was that TCR beta sequences accurately predicted the HLA-A and HLA-B alleles for most subjects in the first cohort. Because the 87-base-pair reads could not distinguish some IMGT-functional V segments, including TRBV6-2 and TRBV6-3, those segments were excluded. Strong co-occurrence of HLA alleles, especially DR and DQ, made assigning TCR associations to individual alleles difficult. A later analysis reported that several top co-occurrence clusters appeared linked to parvovirus B19, influenza, CMV and Epstein-Barr virus. According to a later genetic analysis, donors in an Asian-associated ancestry cluster had fewer N-insertions in productive TCRs than the approximately 690-donor mean. The authors suggested that the approach could potentially be generalized to other disease states and immunological phenotypes.

The CDR1 and CDR2 encoded by the germline V gene (reference sequence) are MNHNY and SVGAGI. V is pared back by 6 bases and J by 4 bases, with 12 bases lying between the germline termini. Spanning cysteine to phenylalanine, the CDR3 consists of 13 amino acids. The DNA shown is the 39-base CDR3, in frame from base 1. This clone was seen more than once but under ten times. This receptor's antigen is unknown. The input lacks base qualities; no much larger clone sits a single base away. The cohort consisted of approximately 670 healthy bone marrow donors. All cohort members were sampled while nominally healthy, although unrecorded immune exposures were likely present. The donor was CMV seronegative and belonged to the group of 350 to 400 seronegative cohort members. A peripheral blood sample was provided by each donor, and peripheral blood mononuclear cells were used for TCR beta sequencing. The Qiagen DNeasy Blood Extraction Kit was used to extract genomic DNA from the blood cell samples.

Library method: the immunoSEQ multiplex PCR assay. For the multiplex PCR, a mixture combining 60 forward primers for TCR Vbeta segments and 13 reverse primers for TCR Jbeta segments was used. The CDR3 region of rearranged TCR beta genes was amplified from genomic DNA with a multiplex PCR assay. The Illumina HiSeq System was used to sequence the amplified TCR beta libraries as 87-base-pair reads. Per the source publication's procedure: Across the roughly 700 repertoires, a later analysis counted some 80 million unique TCR beta chains, approximately 10 million of which were shared by at least two donors. Raw reads were error-corrected and collapsed into unique sequences by a nearest-neighbor algorithm in which closely related sequences were merged to remove PCR and sequencing errors. CDR3 sequences were aligned to IMGT reference sequences to assign V, D and J gene segments. For a sequence to be retained, a match of at least six nucleotides to both a V gene segment and a J gene segment was required. Rearrangements were classified as productive when the CDR3 lacked stop codons and remained in frame with V and J, and all other rearrangements were classified as non-productive. CDR3 was defined according to IMGT convention as the region running from the second conserved V-encoded cysteine to the conserved J-encoded phenylalanine. In an earlier analysis of around 570 of the donors, sequences lacking an unambiguous match to a single V gene segment were excluded. In an earlier analysis of around 600 of the donors, V segments were called functional above 56.7% productive rearrangements and were called segregating when the between-donor standard deviation exceeded 5%. A statistical classification framework was built to diagnose cytomegalovirus status from the catalog of TCR beta chain sequences. In a later analysis, V and J genes were assigned by comparing TCR nucleotide sequences against IMGT/GENE-DB human TR gene sequences. Using the TCRdist pipeline, a later analysis assigned CDR3 sequences along with most-parsimonious VDJ recombination scenarios. In a later analysis, each TCR beta chain was defined by its CDR3 amino acid sequence together with its V-gene family, and reads without a unique V-gene family were excluded. In a later analysis, around 600 highly shared, low-generation-probability nucleotide sequences were removed to address suspected cross-contamination and a sequencing artifact. In a later analysis, a clonal expansion index was calculated for each public chain from normalized within-repertoire ranks of inferred template counts. A later analysis computed generation probabilities with a VDJ recombination model fitted to out-of-frame rearrangements, and checked the results against IGoR. A later analysis scored TCR-TCR, TCR-HLA and TCR-CMV co-occurrence with hypergeometric tests, applying a repertoire-size bias correction to TCR pairs. To estimate false discovery rates, a later analysis permuted the HLA or CMV assignments 20 times. In a later analysis, co-occurring TCRs were grouped using DBSCAN, and TCRdist sequence similarity was added for clustering within HLA-allele-positive subsets. For co-occurrence clustering, repertoires with fewer than 30,000 or more than 120,000 public chains were excluded, along with a handful of repertoires with anomalous nucleotide sharing. In TCRdb, the immuneACCESS table is reduced to in-frame sequences with V and J assigned. These tables do not hold every clone; where another copy was compared, an unresolved V gene accounts for under half, and the others remain unexplained. V and J calls plus clone size are reproduced from that table; the DNA served to infer D and trimming. The sample records around 130,000 clones, around 80% of which are singletons. Approximately 2% of the sample is taken by the ten largest.

This TCR was sampled from a man aged 18 to 29 in good health and CMV-seronegative. The chain uses TRBV6-6 and TRBJ1-1; 5 matching bases give a weak D call of TRBD1. Material: PBMCs. The CDR3 in this case is CASSLTVGTEAFF. The DNA sequence reads TGTGCCAGCAGCCTGACAGTAGGCACTGAAGCTTTCTTT.